The rows below give T cell receptor beta chains drawn from one sample of a study of post-analysis software for immune sequencing data. TCRdb reanalysed the PCR reads using MiXCR and keeps one entry per CDR3 protein. This sample has hundreds of thousands of distinct CDR3 sequences; roughly 29% occur once, and the top ten carry more than 0.45%. Sequencing input: blood. Receptors were obtained from a girl aged 10 to 17 with multiple sclerosis. Each CDR3 is given with its conserved first and last residue. Fields, in order: J gene, clone size, CDR3 length, V gene, D gene, CDR3 DNA, CDR3 protein. A D gene is named only where the DNA matches it firmly. Not every row has a clone size; where given, it reads once, few, many or a size class.

j_gene: TRBJ2-1
abundance: -
len: 14
v_gene: TRBV10-3
d_gene: TRBD2
CDR3nt: TGTGCCATCAGTGCCGGGGGGGGCTACAATGAGCAGTTCTTC
CDR3aa: CAISAGGGYNEQFF

j_gene: TRBJ2-1
abundance: -
len: 11
v_gene: TRBV14
d_gene: -
CDR3nt: TGTGCCAGCAGCCAAGGACAGCGGCAGTTCTTC
CDR3aa: CASSQGQRQFF

j_gene: TRBJ1-2
abundance: -
len: 12
v_gene: TRBV12-3/TRBV12-4
d_gene: -
CDR3nt: TGTGCCAGCAGGCGGGGTAACTATGGCTACACCTTC
CDR3aa: CASRRGNYGYTF

j_gene: TRBJ1-2
abundance: few
len: 15
v_gene: TRBV5-5
d_gene: -
CDR3nt: TGTGCCAGCAGCTTGGCCTTGGACACCAGTTATGGCTACACCTTC
CDR3aa: CASSLALDTSYGYTF

j_gene: TRBJ2-4
abundance: -
len: 16
v_gene: TRBV7-8
d_gene: TRBD2
CDR3nt: TGTGCCAGCAGCTTATCCCTAGCGGCGGGGGGGGACATTCAGTACTTC
CDR3aa: CASSLSLAAGGDIQYF

j_gene: TRBJ1-2
abundance: few
len: 17
v_gene: TRBV7-2
d_gene: -
CDR3nt: TGTGCCAGCAGCTTAGCCCATCGGGGGGGCGCTAACTATGGCTACACCTTC
CDR3aa: CASSLAHRGGANYGYTF

j_gene: TRBJ1-2
abundance: -
len: 15
v_gene: TRBV20-1
d_gene: -
CDR3nt: TGCAGTGCTAGAGTGGGGGGGCTCGCCAGTTATGGCTACACCTTC
CDR3aa: CSARVGGLASYGYTF

j_gene: TRBJ1-2
abundance: once
len: 16
v_gene: TRBV7-9
d_gene: -
CDR3nt: TGTACCAGCAGCTTACCGGGACTTCCCGATTCCCATGGCTACACCTTC
CDR3aa: CTSSLPGLPDSHGYTF

j_gene: TRBJ2-1
abundance: -
len: 16
v_gene: TRBV19
d_gene: TRBD1
CDR3nt: TGTGCCAGTAGTATGTTGACAGGGCTAAGCGGCAATGAGCAGTTCTTC
CDR3aa: CASSMLTGLSGNEQFF

j_gene: TRBJ2-1
abundance: -
len: 14
v_gene: TRBV3-1
d_gene: -
CDR3nt: TGTGCCAGCAGCAAAGGGGGCTCCTACAATGAGCAGTTCTTC
CDR3aa: CASSKGGSYNEQFF